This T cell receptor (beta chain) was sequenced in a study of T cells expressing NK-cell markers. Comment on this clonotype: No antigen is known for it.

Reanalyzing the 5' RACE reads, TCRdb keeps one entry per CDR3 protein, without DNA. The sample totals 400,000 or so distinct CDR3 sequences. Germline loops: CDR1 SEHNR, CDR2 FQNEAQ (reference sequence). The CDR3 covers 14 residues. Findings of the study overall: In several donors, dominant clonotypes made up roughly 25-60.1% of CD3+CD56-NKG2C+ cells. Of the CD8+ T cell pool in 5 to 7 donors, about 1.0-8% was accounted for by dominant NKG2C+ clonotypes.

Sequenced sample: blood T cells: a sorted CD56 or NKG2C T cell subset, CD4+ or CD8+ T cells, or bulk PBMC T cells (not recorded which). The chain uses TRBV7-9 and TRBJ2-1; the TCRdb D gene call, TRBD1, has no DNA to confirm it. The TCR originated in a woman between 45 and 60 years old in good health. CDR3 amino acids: CASSLAPSAFEQFF.